The 24 T cell receptor beta chains given below trace back to one sample, sequenced in a study of blood T cell repertoires in COVID-19. Clones were sequenced by immunoSEQ multiplex PCR, and TCRdb holds only the in-frame ones, with some missing. The data contain over 40,000 clones, around 80% of them singletons. Source material: peripheral blood. The receptors here all came from a man aged 40-55 years with acute or convalescent COVID-19.

This rearrangement joins TRBV5-5 to TRBJ1-6; no clear D. Trimming stripped 0 bases from V and 5 bases from J, with 12 bases between. The germline CDR1 and CDR2 sequences are SGHKS and YYEKEE (reference sequence). This CDR3 region has 16 residues. The CDR3 DNA reads TGTGCCAGCAGCTTGGGTCTGGGCAGAAATAATTCACCCCTCCACTTT. Its translation: CASSLGLGRNNSPLHF.

The chain joins TRBV12-5 to TRBJ2-3; no clear D. The CDR3 contains 12 residues. V lost 7 bases to trimming and J lost 1 base, with 6 bases between them. Per germline, CDR1 LGHNT and CDR2 FRNRAP. The CDR3 region is CASAPGTDTQYF. CDR3 nucleotide sequence: TGTGCTAGTGCCCCCGGCACAGATACGCAGTATTTT.

This chain joins TRBV2 and TRBJ2-1; TRBD2 agrees at 11 bases. The CDR3 length is 12 residues. Per germline, CDR1 SNHLY and CDR2 FYNNEI. Trimming removed 8 bases from V and 8 bases from J; junction bases left unmatched: 2. The CDR3 DNA follows: TGTGCCAGCCGACTAGCGGGGCATGAGCAGTTCTTC. Protein product: CASRLAGHEQFF.

The chain combines TRBV6-1 with TRBJ1-5; the D is unclear. Germline CDR1 and CDR2: MNHNS and SASEGT. Between the trimmed V and J ends, which lost 2 bases and 6 bases, there was a span of 14 bases. The CDR3 is 15 amino acids. CDR3 sequence reads: CASSEIGGAGQPQHF. Written as DNA, the CDR3 is TGTGCCAGCAGTGAAATAGGCGGTGCCGGTCAGCCCCAGCATTTT.

The chain recombines TRBV6-2 or TRBV6-3 with TRBJ2-7; TRBD2 might be the D (5 bases). The CDR3 covers 14 residues. CDR1 and CDR2 from the germline V gene are MNHEY and SVGEGT. V lost 2 bases to trimming and J lost 6 bases, with 14 bases between them. CDR3 sequence (DNA): TGTGCCAGCAGTTACCGAGGGCTGTTGGTCGAGCAGTACTTC. This gives the protein CASSYRGLLVEQYF.

This chain uses TRBV6-5 with TRBJ2-5, with D possibly matching TRBD2 (5 bases). The germline V gene encodes CDR1 MNHEY and CDR2 SVGAGI. The CDR3 extends over 15 amino acids. The ends were cut back, 2 bases at V and 1 base at J, with 11 bases in the middle. The CDR3 reads CASSYLGETQETQYF. The CDR3 DNA sequence: TGTGCCAGCAGTTACCTCGGGGAAACCCAAGAGACCCAGTACTTC.

The table lists this clone with a count of one. The genes are TRBV30 and TRBJ2-1; 8 bases agree with TRBD1. This CDR3 has 16 residues. With 0 bases clipped from V and 12 bases from J, the junction kept 16 bases outside the gene matches. Looked up from germline, CDR1 is GTSNPN and CDR2 is SVGIG (reference sequence). The CDR3, as DNA: TGTGCCTGGAGTGTAACATCGGCAGGGGGCGCGCCGGTGCAGTTCTTC. This gives the protein CAWSVTSAGGAPVQFF.

V usage is TRBV27 and J usage is TRBJ2-7; D is perhaps TRBD2 (6 bases). Germline V CDR1 and CDR2: MNHEY, SMNVEV (reference sequence). V shed 8 bases and J shed 4 bases, with 15 bases lying between them. The CDR3 loop spans 13 amino acids. DNA for the CDR3: TGTGCCAGCTCGGCTAATGGGGGGTACGAGCAGTACTTC. Translated: CASSANGGYEQYF.

The chain couples TRBV7-2 to TRBJ2-2; TRBD1 matches at 7 bases. Germline lookup yields CDR1 SGHTA and CDR2 FQGNSA. V lost 6 bases to trimming and J lost 6 bases; unmatched junction nucleotides: 13. The CDR3 has 16 amino acids. CDR3 loop: CASRPVNRGSAGELFF. The CDR3, as DNA: TGTGCCAGCAGGCCTGTAAACAGGGGCTCGGCCGGGGAGCTGTTTTTT. The full variable domain, with the rest looked up from reference TRBV7-2 and TRBJ2-2, is GAGVSQSPSNKVTEKGKDVELRCDPISGHTALYWYRQSLGQGLEFLIYFQGNSAPDKSGLPSDRFSAERTGGSVSTLTIQRTQQEDSAVYLCASRPVNRGSAGELFFGEGSRLTVL.

In this sample, this clone turned up a few times. The chain is built from TRBV2 and TRBJ2-6; the D gene is possibly TRBD2 (6 bases). Germline CDR1 is SNHLY and CDR2 is FYNNEI. CDR3 length equals 15 residues. V lost 4 bases, J lost 0 bases, and 7 bases lay in between. The CDR3 protein is CASSGGDSGANVLTF. The CDR3 nucleotides read TGTGCCAGCAGTGGGGGGGACTCTGGGGCCAACGTCCTGACTTTC.

The CDR3 DNA reads TGTGCCAGCAGCCAAGACGGGACAGGAACGCGCTACGAGCAGTACTTC. Translated, it gives CASSQDGTGTRYEQYF. The rearrangement joins TRBV3-1 (or the pseudogene TRBV3-2) to TRBJ2-7; 8 bases map to TRBD1. Germline V gene lookup returns CDR1 LGHDT and CDR2 YNNKEL (reference sequence). The CDR3 is 16 amino acids. The ends lost 0 bases at V and 3 bases at J; junction bases unmatched: 7.

The chain links TRBV6-5 to TRBJ1-2; the D is unclear. Germline V gene lookup returns CDR1 MNHEY and CDR2 SVGAGI. This CDR3 is 13 amino acids long. V was cut by 10 bases and J by 0 bases, with 12 bases left in between. The CDR3 loop reads CAIQATPNYGYTF. The CDR3 DNA reads as TGTGCCATCCAGGCCACCCCTAACTATGGCTACACCTTC.

This clone rates as medium-sized. The genes are TRBV18 and TRBJ1-1, with 9 bases identical to TRBD1. The V gene's germline CDR1 is KGHSH and CDR2 LQKENI. The CDR3 has 16 amino acids. The V gene end was trimmed by 3 bases and the J gene end by 1 base; junction bases not matched to a gene: 6. CDR3 residues: CASSPGQGRGNTEAFF. The CDR3 nucleotides are TGTGCCAGCTCACCTGGACAGGGGAGGGGGAACACTGAAGCTTTCTTT. Full variable domain (remainder filled in from reference TRBV18 and TRBJ1-1): NAGVMQNPRHLVRRRGQEARLRCSPMKGHSHVYWYRQLPEEGLKFMVYLQKENIIDESGMPKERFSAEFPKEGPSILRIQQVVRGDSAAYFCASSPGQGRGNTEAFFGQGTRLTVV.

The chain links TRBV13 to TRBJ2-2, with 16 bases identical to TRBD2. The CDR3 is 18 residues long. Germline CDR1 and CDR2: PRHDT and FYEKMQ (reference sequence). The J segment lost 4 bases and the V segment lost 5 bases, leaving 7 bases of the junction unmatched. Written as DNA, the CDR3 is TGTGCCAGCAGCACTCCGGGACTAGCGGGGGGGCGCACCGGGGAGCTGTTTTTT. It encodes CASSTPGLAGGRTGELFF.

This rearrangement joins TRBV30 to TRBJ2-3, with D tentatively TRBD2 (5 bases). Germline CDR1 and CDR2: GTSNPN and SVGIG (reference sequence). The CDR3 sequence is 13 residues long. V dropped 1 base and J dropped 0 bases, with 5 bases sitting between them. CDR3 DNA: TGTGCCTGGAGTGGAGGGAGCACAGATACGCAGTATTTT. Protein sequence: CAWSGGSTDTQYF.

The rearrangement links TRBV19 to TRBJ2-2; possibly TRBD1 for D (5 bases). This CDR3 comprises 17 residues. CDR1 is LNHDA, CDR2 SQIVND, per germline (reference sequence). Trimming removed 3 bases at V and 0 bases at J, with 14 bases between. The CDR3 reads CASSIGLGPANTGELFF. CDR3 in DNA: TGTGCCAGTAGTATTGGGTTGGGGCCCGCGAACACCGGGGAGCTGTTTTTT.

This clone was detected a few times. The gene calls are TRBV11-2 and TRBJ2-1; 10 nucleotides agree with TRBD2. CDR1 and CDR2 from the germline V gene are SGHAT and FQNNGV. CDR3 length: 15 residues. Unmatched junction bases numbered 4, after V lost 3 bases and J lost 5 bases. The CDR3: CASSFSGGFNNEQFF. The CDR3 region has the DNA TGTGCCAGCAGCTTTAGCGGGGGGTTCAACAATGAGCAGTTCTTC.

This chain joins TRBV27 and TRBJ2-7; D gene uncertain. In germline, CDR1 is MNHEY, CDR2 SMNVEV (reference sequence). This CDR3 is built from 13 residues. With 2 bases removed from V and 5 bases from J, the gap between germline ends came to 10 bases. CDR3 in amino acids: CASSLELSNEQYF. The CDR3 bases are TGTGCCAGCAGTTTAGAGCTGAGTAACGAGCAGTACTTC.

The chain couples TRBV15 to TRBJ2-5, with 9 positions matching TRBD2. The CDR3 is made up of 15 amino acids. Germline trimming cut 3 bases from V and 4 bases from J; bases unmatched to any gene: 6. Germline V gives CDR1 LNHNV, CDR2 YYDKDF (reference sequence). CDR3 in amino acids: CATSRGTSGLETQYF. CDR3 DNA: TGTGCCACCAGCAGGGGAACTAGCGGGCTAGAGACCCAGTACTTC.

The chain carries TRBV24-1 and TRBJ1-5, with unresolved D. V was pared by 7 bases and J by 1 base, with 7 bases between. The CDR3 is made up of 13 amino acids. CDR1 and CDR2 from the germline V gene are KGHDR and SFDVKD. CDR3 DNA: TGTGCCACCAGCGGGAGGAGCAATCAGCCCCAGCATTTT. As protein: CATSGRSNQPQHF.

The CDR3 region has the DNA TGTGCCAGCAGCTCAGGGACAGGGGGCGTCGGGAGCAAAAACATTCAGTACTTC. Amino acids: CASSSGTGGVGSKNIQYF. This chain links TRBV9 with TRBJ2-4, with 12 nucleotides matching TRBD1. Germline V CDR1 and CDR2: SGDLS, YYNGEE. After removal of 4 bases from V and 3 bases from J, the junction contained 11 bases not matched to a gene. The CDR3 runs 18 residues.

The chain carries TRBV6-1 and TRBJ2-7; 8 bases are shared with TRBD1. Germline loops: CDR1 MNHNS, CDR2 SASEGT. Trimming at V came to 1 base and at J to 2 bases, leaving 4 bases not matched to a gene. The CDR3 runs 15 residues. The CDR3 loop is CASSEGRQGPYEQYV. DNA for the CDR3: TGTGCCAGCAGTGAAGGGCGACAGGGGCCCTACGAGCAGTACGTC.

This clone was counted a few times. The V call is TRBV11-2, the J call TRBJ1-1; TRBD1 is a possible D gene (5 bases). Trimming shortened V by 1 base and J by 4 bases, and 22 bases separated the two germline ends. The CDR3 loop spans 18 amino acids. Germline lookup yields CDR1 SGHAT and CDR2 FQNNGV. CDR3 nucleotide sequence: TGTGCCAGCAGCTTAGGTTTAGGCGGCGGACATATGATCACTGAAGCTTTCTTT. Translating it yields CASSLGLGGGHMITEAFF.

V gene TRBV7-2 combines with J gene TRBJ1-5, with TRBD1 as a possible D gene (6 bases). The CDR3 runs 14 residues. Trimming pared 5 bases from V and 2 bases from J, leaving 10 bases between. Germline values: CDR1 SGHTA, CDR2 FQGNSA. The DNA of the CDR3 is TGTGCCAGCAGCGGAGGGGGGGGCAATCAGCCCCAGCATTTT. Translating it yields CASSGGGGNQPQHF.